The following is a TCR beta chain sequence with its context. The entry originates in a study of blood T cell repertoires in COVID-19. On the study more broadly: Acute-phase and convalescent COVID-19 samples originated in the United States, Italy and Spain. Sample material is recorded as cDNA or gDNA derived from T cells, B-cell-depleted T cells, or PBMCs.

Original data processing: Nucleated cell counts were estimated from reference gene primer amplification. TCRdb's table, derived via immunoSEQ multiplex PCR, lists solely in-frame clones and lacks some. The DNA gave D and trimming, while V, J and clone size come from that table. The profile covers about 25,000 clones, with about 89% appearing a single time and just over 5% taken by the ten largest. Germline V gene lookup returns CDR1 SGHTA and CDR2 FQGNSA. The length of the CDR3 is 13 residues. Trimming took 5 bases from V and 5 from J, leaving 11 bases between them. The clonotype was recovered from a man aged 45-65 years with active COVID-19. The gene calls are TRBV7-2 and TRBJ2-3, with D maybe TRBD2 (5 bases). Source material: peripheral blood. The CDR3 reads CASSPNGIDTQYF. The CDR3 DNA is TGTGCCAGCAGCCCGAACGGGATAGATACGCAGTATTTT.